These 6 T cell receptor beta chains came from one sample sequenced in a study of blood T cell repertoires in COVID-19 (dated by TCRdb to 2019 to 2021). Preparation of the library involved the immunoSEQ multiplex PCR assay. In TCRdb, the immuneACCESS table is reduced to in-frame sequences with V and J assigned. These tables do not hold every clone; where another copy was compared, an unresolved V gene accounts for under half, and the others remain unexplained. The sample profile shows over 70,000 clones; about 79% of them were found once. The top ten hold roughly 4% of the sample. The sample consisted of peripheral blood. The receptor source for this set is a woman aged 60-75 years with acute or convalescent COVID-19.

The chain employs TRBV4-2 and TRBJ2-3; 12 bases match TRBD2. The germline V gene has CDR1 LGHNA and CDR2 YNFKEQ. V was clipped by 0 bases and J by 4 bases; unmatched bases: 8. CDR3 size: 18 residues. CDR3 coding DNA: TGTGCCAGCAGCCAAGAGGAGGCTAGCGGGAGGGCCTCAGATACGCAGTATTTT. This encodes CASSQEEASGRASDTQYF.

This clone appeared once. The genes are TRBV18 and TRBJ2-1; 12 bases are shared with TRBD2. The germline V gene has CDR1 KGHSH and CDR2 LQKENI. Germline trimming cut 6 bases from V and 7 bases from J; bases unmatched to any gene: 4. The CDR3 totals 14 residues. The DNA of the CDR3 is TGTGCCAGCTCTCCGACTAGCGGGAGAAATGAGCAGTTCTTC. It codes for CASSPTSGRNEQFF.

This clone was detected once. V is TRBV28 and J is TRBJ1-3; maybe TRBD1 (6 bases). V lost 6 bases and J lost 3, with 15 bases in between. The CDR3 loop spans 15 amino acids. Germline-derived CDR1 and CDR2 are MDHEN and SYDVKM. CDR3 amino acids: CASREQGSYGNTIYF. The CDR3 DNA reads TGTGCCAGCAGAGAACAGGGAAGTTATGGAAACACCATATATTTT.

V gene TRBV7-9 combines with J gene TRBJ2-1; D is ambiguous. Trimming removed 1 base at V and 9 bases at J, with 4 bases between. This CDR3 is 11 amino acids long. Looked up from germline, CDR1 is SEHNR and CDR2 is FQNEAQ (reference sequence). CDR3 in DNA: TGTGCCAGCAGCTTAGTCGGTGAGCAGTTCTTC. Translation: CASSLVGEQFF.

This clone was recorded once. The chain joins TRBV5-1 to TRBJ1-2, with TRBD1 matching 10 bases. This CDR3 region has 15 residues. V gave up 2 bases and J gave up 3 bases; unmatched junction bases: 4. From germline, CDR1 is SGHRS and CDR2 YFSETQ. In DNA form, the CDR3 reads TGCGCCAGCAGCTTAACCGGGACAGGGGACTATGGCTACACCTTC. Its translation: CASSLTGTGDYGYTF.

This clone came up a few times. This chain uses TRBV7-2 with TRBJ1-6, with D possibly being TRBD1 (5 bases). CDR1 and CDR2 from the germline V gene are SGHTA and FQGNSA. The CDR3 is 15 amino acids. Trimming pared 5 bases from V and 9 bases from J, leaving 17 bases between. CDR3 residues: CASSTTGPTSSPLHF. Written as DNA, the CDR3 is TGTGCCAGCAGCACCACAGGACCTACATCTTCACCCCTCCACTTT.